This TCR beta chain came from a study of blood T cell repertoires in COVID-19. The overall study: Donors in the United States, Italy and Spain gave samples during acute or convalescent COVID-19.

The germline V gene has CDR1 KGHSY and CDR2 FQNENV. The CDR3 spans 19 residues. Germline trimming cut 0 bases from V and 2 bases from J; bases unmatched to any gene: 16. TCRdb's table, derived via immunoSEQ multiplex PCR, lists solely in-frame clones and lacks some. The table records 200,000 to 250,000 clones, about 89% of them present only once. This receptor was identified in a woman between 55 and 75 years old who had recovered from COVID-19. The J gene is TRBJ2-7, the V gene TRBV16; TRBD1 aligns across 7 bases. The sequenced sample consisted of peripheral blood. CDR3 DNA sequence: TGTGCCAGCAGCCAATCCAAGGGGGCCTCACGTCTTTCGACCTACGAGCAGTACTTC. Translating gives CASSQSKGASRLSTYEQYF.